Presented here are 6 T cell receptor beta chains from one specimen sequenced in a study of T-cell memory formation after mild COVID-19. MiXCR, run by TCRdb on the 5' RACE reads, gives a single entry per CDR3 protein. The table shows under 90,000 distinct CDR3 sequences, with over 11% occurring only once. The sample consisted of PBMCs or a T cell subset sorted from them (not recorded which). The receptors here all came from an adult woman who had mild COVID-19 (a few samples of this study predate the infection). Cell type and time point are not known.

The chain combines TRBV24-1 with TRBJ2-1, with 12 bases matching TRBD2. V trimming: 1 base; J trimming: 0 bases; junction bases outside the gene matches: 6. Germline-derived CDR1 and CDR2 are KGHDR and SFDVKD. The CDR3 has 19 amino acids. The CDR3 loop is CATSDFRTSGTSSYNEQFF. The DNA for the CDR3 is TGTGCCACCAGTGATTTCCGGACTAGCGGGACGAGCTCCTACAATGAGCAGTTCTTC.

This clonotype was observed a few times. V usage is TRBV12-3 or TRBV12-4 and J usage is TRBJ2-7, with 10 bases lining up with TRBD1. The CDR3 is 15 amino acids. With 2 bases clipped from V and 4 bases from J, the junction kept 5 bases outside the gene matches. The CDR3 DNA follows: TGTGCCAGCAGTTTATCTGGACAGGGGGTTTACGAGCAGTACTTC. This encodes CASSLSGQGVYEQYF.

This rearrangement joins TRBV11-2 to TRBJ2-7; D gene ambiguous. V lost 2 bases and J lost 3, with 5 bases in between. Germline V gives CDR1 SGHAT, CDR2 FQNNGV. This CDR3 is 12 amino acids long. This chain's CDR3 is CASSLSLYEQYF. In DNA, the CDR3 is TGTGCCAGCAGCTTAAGCCTCTACGAGCAGTACTTC. The full variable domain, in which reference TRBV11-2 and TRBJ2-7 provide the parts outside the CDR3, is EAGVAQSPRYKIIEKRQSVAFWCNPISGHATLYWYQQILGQGPKLLIQFQNNGVVDDSQLPKDRFSAERLKGVDSTLKIQPAKLEDSAVYLCASSLSLYEQYFGPGTRLTVT.

This clonotype was seen only a few times. The rearrangement joins TRBV7-9 to TRBJ2-3; D gene uncertain. The germline V and J ends were trimmed by 3 bases and 8 bases, with 9 bases remaining between them. Germline CDR1 and CDR2: SEHNR and FQNEAQ (reference sequence). CDR3 length: 12 residues. The CDR3 DNA follows: TGTGCCAGCAGCTTGATCACGGGTACGCAGTATTTT. Translated, it gives CASSLITGTQYF.

This chain's CDR3 is CASSLTSGPQETQYF. CDR3 DNA: TGTGCCAGCAGCTTGACTAGCGGCCCTCAAGAGACCCAGTACTTC. The genes are TRBV11-2 and TRBJ2-5; 9 bases fit TRBD2. Germline V lookup: CDR1 SGHAT, CDR2 FQNNGV. V dropped 3 bases and J dropped 2; count of bases not matched to a gene: 4. This CDR3 has 15 amino acids.

This clonotype was recorded many times. The chain has TRBV4-1 and TRBJ2-1, with 9 bases aligning to TRBD2. This CDR3 has 17 amino acids. The ends lost 4 bases at V and 2 bases at J; junction bases unmatched: 9. Per germline, CDR1 MGHRA and CDR2 YSYEKL. The DNA of the CDR3 is TGCGCCAGCAGCCCGTCTTGGGCGGGGGGGCCCTACAATGAGCAGTTCTTC. This sequence encodes CASSPSWAGGPYNEQFF.